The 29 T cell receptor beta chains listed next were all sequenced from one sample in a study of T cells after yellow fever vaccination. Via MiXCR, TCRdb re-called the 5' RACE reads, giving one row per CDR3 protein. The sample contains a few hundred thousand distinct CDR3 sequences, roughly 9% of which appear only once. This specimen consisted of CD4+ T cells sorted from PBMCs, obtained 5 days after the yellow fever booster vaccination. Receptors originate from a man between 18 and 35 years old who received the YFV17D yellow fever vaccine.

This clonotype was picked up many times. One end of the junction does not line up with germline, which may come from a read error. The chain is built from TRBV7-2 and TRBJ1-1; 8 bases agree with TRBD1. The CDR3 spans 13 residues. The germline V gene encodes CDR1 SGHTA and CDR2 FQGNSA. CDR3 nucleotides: TGTGCCAGCAGCCTGGACAGGGCCCAAGGGCGGGACTTT. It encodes CASSLDRAQGRDF.

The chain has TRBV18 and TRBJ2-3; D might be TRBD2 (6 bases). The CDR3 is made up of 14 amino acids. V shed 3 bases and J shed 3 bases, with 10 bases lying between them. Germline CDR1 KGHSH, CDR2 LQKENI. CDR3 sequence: CASSPPTRTDTQYF. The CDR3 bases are TGTGCCAGCTCACCCCCGACTAGAACAGATACGCAGTATTTT.

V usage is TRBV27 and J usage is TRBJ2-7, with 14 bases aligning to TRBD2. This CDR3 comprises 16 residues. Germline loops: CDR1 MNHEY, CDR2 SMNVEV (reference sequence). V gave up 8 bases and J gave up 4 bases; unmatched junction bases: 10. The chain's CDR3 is CASSFDGTSGGYEQYF. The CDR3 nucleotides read TGTGCCAGCTCTTTCGACGGGACTAGCGGGGGTTACGAGCAGTACTTC.

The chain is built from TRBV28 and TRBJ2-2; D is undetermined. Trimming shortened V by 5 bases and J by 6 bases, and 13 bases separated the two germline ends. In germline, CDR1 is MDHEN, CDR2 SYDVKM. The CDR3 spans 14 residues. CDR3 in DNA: TGTGCCAGCAGTGAGGCCGGGCAGGCCGGGGAGCTGTTTTTT. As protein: CASSEAGQAGELFF.

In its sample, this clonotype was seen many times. CDR3 protein: CASSRPPGEQYF. The CDR3 bases are TGTGCCAGCAGTAGACCTCCAGGGGAGCAGTACTTC. The chain combines TRBV12-3 or TRBV12-4 with TRBJ2-7; a possible D gene is TRBD1 (5 bases). V was cut by 5 bases and J by 7 bases, with 12 bases left in between. This CDR3 has 12 amino acids.

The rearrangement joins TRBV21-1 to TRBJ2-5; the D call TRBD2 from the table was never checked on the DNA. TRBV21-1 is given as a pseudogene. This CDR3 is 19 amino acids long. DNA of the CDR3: TGTGCCAGCAGCCAAAGATCCTTTCCGGACCTAGCCGTAGGAGAGACCCAGTACTTC. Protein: CASSQRSFPDLAVGETQYF.

The chain's CDR3 is CASSSPGQGAGGYTF. The CDR3 nucleotides read TGTGCCAGCAGTTCCCCGGGACAGGGGGCCGGTGGCTACACCTTC. The chain joins TRBV6-6 to TRBJ1-2; 12 positions match TRBD1. CDR3 size: 15 residues. The V gene end was trimmed by 4 bases and the J gene end by 7 bases; junction bases not matched to a gene: 7. Per germline, CDR1 MNHNY and CDR2 SVGAGI (reference sequence).

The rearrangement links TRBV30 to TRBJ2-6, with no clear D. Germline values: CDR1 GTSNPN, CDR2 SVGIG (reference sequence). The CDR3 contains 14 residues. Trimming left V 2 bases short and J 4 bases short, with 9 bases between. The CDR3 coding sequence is TGTGCCTGGAGTACCGAACCCGGGGCCAACGTCCTGACTTTC. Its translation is CAWSTEPGANVLTF.

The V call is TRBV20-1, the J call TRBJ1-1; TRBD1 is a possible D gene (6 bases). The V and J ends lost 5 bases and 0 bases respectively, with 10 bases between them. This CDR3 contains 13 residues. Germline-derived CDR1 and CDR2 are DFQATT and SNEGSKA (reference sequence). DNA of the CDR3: TGCAGTGCTGGGGGGCCCATGAACACTGAAGCTTTCTTT. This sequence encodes CSAGGPMNTEAFF.

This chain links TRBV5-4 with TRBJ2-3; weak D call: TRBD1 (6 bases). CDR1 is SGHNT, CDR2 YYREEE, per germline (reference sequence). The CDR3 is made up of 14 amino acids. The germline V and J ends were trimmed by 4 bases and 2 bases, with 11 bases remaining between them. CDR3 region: CASSLRDTTDTQYF. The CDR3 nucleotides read TGTGCCAGCAGCCTCCGGGACACCACAGATACGCAGTATTTT.

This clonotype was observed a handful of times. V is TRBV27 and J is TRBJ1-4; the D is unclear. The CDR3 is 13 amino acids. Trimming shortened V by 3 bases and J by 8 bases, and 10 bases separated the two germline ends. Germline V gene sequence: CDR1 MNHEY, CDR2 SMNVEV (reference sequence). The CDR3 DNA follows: TGTGCCAGCAGTTTGACAAGAGGGGAAAAACTGTTTTTT. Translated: CASSLTRGEKLFF.

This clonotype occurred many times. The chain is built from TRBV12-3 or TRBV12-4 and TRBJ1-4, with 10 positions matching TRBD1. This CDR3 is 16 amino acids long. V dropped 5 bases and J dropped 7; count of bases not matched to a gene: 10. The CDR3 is CASSPTGGQSGEKLFF. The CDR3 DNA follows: TGTGCCAGCAGTCCGACAGGGGGCCAAAGTGGTGAAAAACTGTTTTTT.

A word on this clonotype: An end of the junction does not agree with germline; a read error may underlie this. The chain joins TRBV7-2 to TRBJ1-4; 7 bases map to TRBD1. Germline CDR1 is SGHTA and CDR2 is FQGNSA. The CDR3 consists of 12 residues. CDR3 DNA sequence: TGTGCCAGCAGCTTAGCAGGGGGCGAACGTTGTTTT. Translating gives CASSLAGGERCF.

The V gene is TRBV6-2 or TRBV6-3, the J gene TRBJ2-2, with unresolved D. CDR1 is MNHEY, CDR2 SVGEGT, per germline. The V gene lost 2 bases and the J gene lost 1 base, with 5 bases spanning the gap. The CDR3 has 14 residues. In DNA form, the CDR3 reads TGTGCCAGCAGTTACCGGAGGAACACCGGGGAGCTGTTTTTT. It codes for CASSYRRNTGELFF.

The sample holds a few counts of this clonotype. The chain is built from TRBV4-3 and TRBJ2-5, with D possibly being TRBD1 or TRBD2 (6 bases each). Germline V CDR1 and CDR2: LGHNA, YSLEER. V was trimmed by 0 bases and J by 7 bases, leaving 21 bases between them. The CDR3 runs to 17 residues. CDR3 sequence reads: CASSQDSRGAFRGTQYF. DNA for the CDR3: TGCGCCAGCAGCCAAGATTCGAGGGGGGCCTTTAGGGGGACCCAGTACTTC.

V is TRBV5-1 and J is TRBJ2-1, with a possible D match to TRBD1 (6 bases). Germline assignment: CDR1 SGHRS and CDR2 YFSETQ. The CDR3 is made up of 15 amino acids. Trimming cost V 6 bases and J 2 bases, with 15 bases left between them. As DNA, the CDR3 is TGCGCCAGCACAACCGGGACAACCACCTACAATGAGCAGTTCTTC. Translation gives CASTTGTTTYNEQFF.

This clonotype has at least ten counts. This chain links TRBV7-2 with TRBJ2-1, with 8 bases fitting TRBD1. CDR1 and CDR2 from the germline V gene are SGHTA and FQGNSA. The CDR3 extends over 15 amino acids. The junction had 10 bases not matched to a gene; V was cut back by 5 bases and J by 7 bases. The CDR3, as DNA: TGTGCCAGCAGCCCGTGGACAGGGACGGGAAATGAGCAGTTCTTC. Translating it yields CASSPWTGTGNEQFF.

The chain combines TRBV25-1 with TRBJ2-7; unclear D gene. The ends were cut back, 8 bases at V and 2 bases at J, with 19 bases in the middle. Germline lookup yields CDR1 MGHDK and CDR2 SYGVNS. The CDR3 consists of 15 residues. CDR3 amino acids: CASAAARGPPYEQYF. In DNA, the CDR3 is TGTGCCAGCGCAGCCGCCAGAGGTCCCCCCTACGAGCAGTACTTC.

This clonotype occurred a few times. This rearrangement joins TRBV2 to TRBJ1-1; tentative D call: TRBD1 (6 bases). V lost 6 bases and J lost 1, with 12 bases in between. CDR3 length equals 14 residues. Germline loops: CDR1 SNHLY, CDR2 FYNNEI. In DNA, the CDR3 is TGTGCCAGCAGCGACCGAGGGGGGAACACTGAAGCTTTCTTT. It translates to CASSDRGGNTEAFF.

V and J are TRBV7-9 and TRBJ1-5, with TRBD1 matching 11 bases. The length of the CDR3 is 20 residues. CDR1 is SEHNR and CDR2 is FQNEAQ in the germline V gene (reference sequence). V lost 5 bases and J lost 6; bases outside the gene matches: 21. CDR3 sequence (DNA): TGTGCCAGCAGCAGGGCCCCCGGGACAGGGGGTCCGTTTTCTGGTCAGCCCCAGCATTTT. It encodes CASSRAPGTGGPFSGQPQHF.

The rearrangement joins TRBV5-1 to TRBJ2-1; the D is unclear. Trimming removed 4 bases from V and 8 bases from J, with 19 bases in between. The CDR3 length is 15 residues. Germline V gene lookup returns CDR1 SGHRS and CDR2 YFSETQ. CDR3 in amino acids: CASSPSPIARDEQFF. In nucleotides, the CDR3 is TGCGCCAGCAGCCCCTCTCCGATTGCTCGGGATGAGCAGTTCTTC.

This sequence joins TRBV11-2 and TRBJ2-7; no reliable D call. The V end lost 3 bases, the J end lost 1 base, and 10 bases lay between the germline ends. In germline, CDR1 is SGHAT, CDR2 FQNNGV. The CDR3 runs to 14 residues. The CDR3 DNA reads TGTGCCAGCAGCTTCGCAGAAATATCCTACGAGCAGTACTTC. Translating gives CASSFAEISYEQYF.

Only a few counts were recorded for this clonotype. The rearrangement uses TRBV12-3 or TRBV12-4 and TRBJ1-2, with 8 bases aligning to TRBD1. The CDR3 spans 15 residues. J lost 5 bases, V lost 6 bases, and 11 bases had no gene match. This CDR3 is CASSGPDRARYGYTF. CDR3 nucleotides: TGTGCCAGCAGCGGACCGGACAGGGCGAGGTATGGCTACACCTTC.

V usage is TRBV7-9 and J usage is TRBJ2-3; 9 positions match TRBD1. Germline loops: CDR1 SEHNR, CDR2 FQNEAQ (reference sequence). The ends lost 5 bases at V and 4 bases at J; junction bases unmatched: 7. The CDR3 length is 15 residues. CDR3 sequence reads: CASSLGDRDPDTQYF. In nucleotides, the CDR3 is TGTGCCAGCAGCCTGGGGGACAGGGACCCAGATACGCAGTATTTT. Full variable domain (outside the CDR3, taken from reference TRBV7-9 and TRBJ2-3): DTGVSQNPRHKITKRGQNVTFRCDPISEHNRLYWYRQTLGQGPEFLTYFQNEAQLEKSRLLSDRFSAERPKGSFSTLEIQRTEQGDSAMYLCASSLGDRDPDTQYFGPGTRLTVL.

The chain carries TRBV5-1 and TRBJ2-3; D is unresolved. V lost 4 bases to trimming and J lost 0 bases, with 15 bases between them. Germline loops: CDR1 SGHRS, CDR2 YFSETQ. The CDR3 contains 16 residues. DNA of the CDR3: TGCGCCAGCAGCACAAATAGGGCGAAAAGCACAGATACGCAGTATTTT. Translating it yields CASSTNRAKSTDTQYF.

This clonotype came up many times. For the CDR3, the DNA is TGTGCCAGCAGTGCACAGTCCTACTCTGGAAACACCATATATTTT. It specifies CASSAQSYSGNTIYF. The J gene is TRBJ1-3, the V gene TRBV12-3 or TRBV12-4; D is unresolved. V lost 5 bases and J lost 0, with 11 bases in between. The CDR3 is made up of 15 amino acids.

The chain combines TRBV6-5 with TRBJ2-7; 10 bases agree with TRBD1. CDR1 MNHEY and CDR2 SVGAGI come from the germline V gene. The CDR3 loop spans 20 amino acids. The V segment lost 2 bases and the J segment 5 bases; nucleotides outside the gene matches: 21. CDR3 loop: CASSYQRARQGARMENEQYV. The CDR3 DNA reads TGTGCCAGCAGTTACCAGAGGGCGAGACAGGGGGCGAGGATGGAGAACGAGCAGTACGTC.

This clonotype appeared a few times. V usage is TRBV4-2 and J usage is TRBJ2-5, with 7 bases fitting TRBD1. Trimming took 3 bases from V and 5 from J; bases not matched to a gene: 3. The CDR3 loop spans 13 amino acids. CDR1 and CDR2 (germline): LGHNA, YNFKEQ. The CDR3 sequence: CASSQLQGETQYF. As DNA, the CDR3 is TGTGCCAGCAGCCAGCTACAGGGGGAGACCCAGTACTTC.

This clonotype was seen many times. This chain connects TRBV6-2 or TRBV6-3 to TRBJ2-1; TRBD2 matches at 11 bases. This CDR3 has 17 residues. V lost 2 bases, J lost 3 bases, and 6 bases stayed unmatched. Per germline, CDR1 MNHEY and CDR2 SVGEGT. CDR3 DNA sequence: TGTGCCAGCAGTTACACCCTACTAGCGGGGGACTACAATGAGCAGTTCTTC. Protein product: CASSYTLLAGDYNEQFF.